A selection of T cell receptor beta chains follows, all from one sample in a study of shared clonotypes between healthy human individuals. Assay: immunoSEQ multiplex PCR; the TCRdb copy retains only in-frame clones and omits some. The sample yields millions of clones, over 85% seen once. Sequences were obtained from naive CD4+ T cells from PBMCs. Receptors were obtained from a man aged 18 to 30 in good health. Some clones in this sample may be carry-over from other donors' samples. Both conserved end residues are part of each CDR3. The order of the fields is J gene, V gene, CDR3 protein.

J: TRBJ2-2; V: TRBV18; CDR3: CASLLRLAGEGTGELFF
J: TRBJ2-5; V: TRBV4-1; CDR3: CASSHPGRRGETQYF
J: TRBJ2-1; V: TRBV7-2; CDR3: CASSLEASGRFGGQFF
J: TRBJ2-7; V: TRBV28; CDR3: CASSSPAHEQYF
J: TRBJ1-5; V: TRBV28; CDR3: CASSLLATGVSNQPQHF
J: TRBJ1-1; V: TRBV10-3; CDR3: CAISDSGGEAFF
J: TRBJ2-6; V: TRBV29-1; CDR3: CSVVDYGANVLTF
J: TRBJ1-2; V: TRBV6-6; CDR3: CAICPVRDSSWGYTF
J: TRBJ2-7; V: TRBV7-3; CDR3: CASSLGSGSSYEQYF
J: TRBJ2-3; V: TRBV6-6; CDR3: CASRLGPTDTQYF
J: TRBJ1-1; V: TRBV18; CDR3: CASSPGGSIRGTEAFF
J: TRBJ2-7; V: TRBV6-1; CDR3: CASSEAPTTGLGYEQYF
J: TRBJ1-3; V: TRBV28; CDR3: CASSLSLSSGNTIYF
J: TRBJ2-7; V: TRBV6-5; CDR3: CASSRGSYEQYF
J: TRBJ2-5; V: TRBV19; CDR3: CASSISGQETQYF
J: TRBJ1-1; V: TRBV29-1; CDR3: CSVVRQGSTEAFF
J: TRBJ1-1; V: TRBV27; CDR3: CASISGTGEYEAFF
J: TRBJ2-1; V: TRBV6-5; CDR3: CASRRGQGGNEQFF
J: TRBJ2-7; V: TRBV7-9; CDR3: CASSQVGYEQYF
J: TRBJ2-1; V: TRBV28; CDR3: CASSSALSSYNEQFF
J: TRBJ1-5; V: TRBV4-2; CDR3: CASSQGSGQPQHF
J: TRBJ1-1; V: TRBV4-1; CDR3: CASSHRRAQNTEAFF
J: TRBJ1-1; V: TRBV7-2; CDR3: CASSLASVNTEAFF
J: TRBJ2-6; V: TRBV27; CDR3: CASSIKSSGANVLTF
J: TRBJ2-1; V: TRBV28; CDR3: CASSLSTREQFF
J: TRBJ2-7; V: TRBV6-6; CDR3: CASSYWLLGLGDEQYF
J: TRBJ1-4; V: TRBV15; CDR3: CATSRERKFDEKLFF
J: TRBJ1-2; V: TRBV5-1; CDR3: CASSGVGYGYTF
J: TRBJ2-7; V: TRBV28; CDR3: CASHGGRGYEQYF
J: TRBJ2-2; V: TRBV5-1; CDR3: CASSPNPLAGGTGELFF
J: TRBJ1-2; V: TRBV29-1; CDR3: CSVAPANYGYTF